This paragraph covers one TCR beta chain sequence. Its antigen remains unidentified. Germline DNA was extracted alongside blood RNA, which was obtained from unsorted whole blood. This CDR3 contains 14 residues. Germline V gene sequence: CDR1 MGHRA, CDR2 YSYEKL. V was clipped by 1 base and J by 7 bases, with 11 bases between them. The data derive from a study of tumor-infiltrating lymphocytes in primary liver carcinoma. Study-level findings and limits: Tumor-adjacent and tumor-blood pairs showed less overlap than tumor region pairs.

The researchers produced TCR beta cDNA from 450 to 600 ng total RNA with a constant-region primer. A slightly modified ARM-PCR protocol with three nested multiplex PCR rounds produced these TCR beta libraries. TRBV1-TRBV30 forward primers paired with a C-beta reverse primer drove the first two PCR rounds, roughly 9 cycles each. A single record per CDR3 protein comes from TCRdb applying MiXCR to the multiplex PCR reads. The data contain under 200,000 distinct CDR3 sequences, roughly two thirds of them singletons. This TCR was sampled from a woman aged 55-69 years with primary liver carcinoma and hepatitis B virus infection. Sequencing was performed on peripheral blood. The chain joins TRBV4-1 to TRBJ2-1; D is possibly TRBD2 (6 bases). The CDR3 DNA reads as TGCGCCAGCAGCCAAGTTGGGGGGTGGAATGAGCAGTTCTTC. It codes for CASSQVGGWNEQFF.